This TCR beta chain was captured by sequencing in a study of blood T cell repertoires in COVID-19. Background on the study: Some COVID-19 samples were acute and others convalescent; all came from the United States, Italy and Spain. PBMCs, B-cell-depleted T cells, or T cells were the source of the cDNA or gDNA that made up the material.

J lost 1 base, V lost 0 bases, and 8 bases had no gene match. The CDR3 is 19 amino acids. Germline assignment: CDR1 SGHRS and CDR2 YFSETQ. Original analysis: Amplification of reference gene primers provided the estimated nucleated cell counts. Clones were read by immunoSEQ multiplex PCR, and TCRdb kept only the in-frame ones, dropping some. The V and J calls and the clone size are those of that table, but D and trimming were determined from the DNA. The top ten clones hold 15% of a sample with fewer than 100,000 clones, just under 90% of them seen once. This clone has just one count. The sample was peripheral blood. The clonotype was recovered from a human donor in a cohort sampled during active COVID-19. The rearrangement links TRBV5-1 to TRBJ2-5; 14 nucleotides agree with TRBD2. CDR3 protein: CASSLGLAGGLILQETQYF. The CDR3 DNA reads TGCGCCAGCAGCTTGGGACTAGCGGGGGGGCTTATCCTCCAAGAGACCCAGTACTTC.